The 19 T cell receptor beta chains below were found in one sample sequenced in a study of radiotherapy plus CTLA-4 blockade in lung cancer. This table comes from immunoSEQ multiplex PCR, and its TCRdb copy is limited to in-frame clones, with some not included. Counted here are approximately 47,000 clones, 75% to 85% occurring once; the ten biggest clones make up roughly 3.4%. The sequences come from peripheral blood, collected from a patient treated with radiotherapy plus ipilimumab. The source of these receptors is a human donor with non-small cell lung cancer who had stable disease on radiotherapy plus ipilimumab.

The chain carries TRBV27 and TRBJ1-1; D not certain. Trimming removed 7 bases from V and 5 bases from J, with 14 bases in between. CDR1 and CDR2 (germline): MNHEY, SMNVEV (reference sequence). The CDR3 is 13 amino acids. The CDR3 nucleotides are TGTGCCAGCATATCAGTAGAGAGGACTGAAGCTTTCTTT. This codes for CASISVERTEAFF.

J is TRBJ1-2 and V is TRBV9; TRBD1 aligns across 8 bases. V was pared by 3 bases and J by 8 bases, with 6 bases of the junction left unmatched. Germline V gene lookup returns CDR1 SGDLS and CDR2 YYNGEE. There are 13 residues in the CDR3. CDR3 sequence reads: CASSARQGRGYTF. The DNA for the CDR3 is TGTGCCAGCAGCGCCCGACAGGGGCGCGGCTACACCTTC.

The CDR3 reads CASSATWTGGRSGYGYTF. In DNA form, the CDR3 reads TGTGCCAGTAGTGCAACTTGGACAGGGGGCCGTTCGGGGTATGGCTACACCTTC. The V call is TRBV19, the J call TRBJ1-2, with 11 positions matching TRBD1. CDR3 length: 18 residues. Germline trimming cut 5 bases from V and 5 bases from J; bases unmatched to any gene: 16. Germline CDR1 reads LNHDA; CDR2 reads SQIVND (reference sequence).

The V gene is TRBV6-6, the J gene TRBJ1-4; possible D gene TRBD1, 5 bases. The V and J ends lost 0 bases and 2 bases respectively, with 10 bases between them. The CDR3 runs 16 residues. Germline V lookup: CDR1 MNHNY, CDR2 SVGAGI (reference sequence). The CDR3 region has the DNA TGTGCCAGCAGTTACTCAGGGGCTGCTACTAATGAAAAACTGTTTTTT. Translation gives CASSYSGAATNEKLFF.

The chain uses TRBV28 and TRBJ2-6, with TRBD2 matching over 7 bases. CDR1 and CDR2 from the germline V gene are MDHEN and SYDVKM. The J segment lost 4 bases and the V segment lost 5 bases, leaving 5 bases of the junction unmatched. The CDR3 extends over 15 amino acids. For the CDR3, the DNA is TGTGCCAGCAGTGGGGGGGGGACCGGGGCCAACGTCCTGACTTTC. The encoded protein is CASSGGGTGANVLTF.

The rearrangement joins TRBV30 to TRBJ1-4; 7 bases match TRBD1. The CDR3 sequence is 13 residues long. V was pared by 0 bases and J by 7 bases, with 2 bases of the junction left unmatched. Germline V gene lookup returns CDR1 GTSNPN and CDR2 SVGIG (reference sequence). The CDR3 DNA reads as TGTGCCTGGAGTGTCCCAGGGGGTGAAAAACTGTTTTTT. Translating gives CAWSVPGGEKLFF.

This clone was detected a few times. The J gene is TRBJ2-7, the V gene TRBV4-1, with 12 bases lining up with TRBD2. Trimming cost V 4 bases and J 6 bases; bases outside gene matches: 7. CDR1 MGHRA and CDR2 YSYEKL come from the germline V gene. The CDR3 is 15 residues long. The CDR3 loop reads CASSPLTSGSFEQYF. In DNA form, the CDR3 reads TGCGCCAGCAGCCCTCTGACTAGCGGGAGCTTCGAGCAGTACTTC.

The chain links TRBV6-4 to TRBJ2-1, with 14 nucleotides matching TRBD2. CDR3 length: 16 amino acids. Germline trimming cut 3 bases from V and 2 bases from J; bases unmatched to any gene: 0. The germline CDR1 and CDR2 sequences are MRHNA and SNTAGT. For the CDR3, the DNA is TGTGCCAGCAGTGAGGGACTAGCGGGAGCCTACAATGAGCAGTTCTTC. The encoded protein is CASSEGLAGAYNEQFF.

The chain joins TRBV5-1 to TRBJ2-1; 10 bases map to TRBD2. Germline values: CDR1 SGHRS, CDR2 YFSETQ. J gave up 0 bases and V 4 bases, and 4 bases lay outside the gene matches. The CDR3 has 16 residues. The CDR3 nucleotides are TGCGCCAGCAGCGGACTAGCGGTGAGCTCCTACAATGAGCAGTTCTTC. It encodes CASSGLAVSSYNEQFF.

The chain recombines TRBV11-2 with TRBJ2-5, with TRBD2 matching over 9 bases. V lost 5 bases to trimming and J lost 4 bases; unmatched junction nucleotides: 11. Germline V CDR1 and CDR2: SGHAT, FQNNGV. CDR3 length equals 16 residues. This CDR3 is CASSPKVVAGVETQYF. Written as DNA, the CDR3 is TGTGCCAGCAGCCCAAAGGTGGTAGCGGGAGTAGAGACCCAGTACTTC.

This clone has more than one count but fewer than ten. Within the sample, other DNA sequences also encode this same CDR3. The V and J genes are TRBV27 and TRBJ1-1, with unresolved D. Germline V lookup: CDR1 MNHEY, CDR2 SMNVEV (reference sequence). This CDR3 contains 13 residues. V was shortened by 0 bases and J by 1 base, with 3 bases between the two germline ends. The CDR3: CASSLSANTEAFF. For the CDR3, the DNA is TGTGCCAGCAGTTTATCAGCGAACACTGAAGCTTTCTTT.

This clone appeared a few times. The J gene is TRBJ2-7, the V gene TRBV9; D may be TRBD2 (5 bases). Germline-derived CDR1 and CDR2 are SGDLS and YYNGEE. V was shortened by 0 bases and J by 4 bases, with 14 bases between the two germline ends. This CDR3 is 15 amino acids long. CDR3 amino acids: CASSVAPEGTYEQYF. As DNA, the CDR3 is TGTGCCAGCAGCGTAGCGCCCGAGGGAACTTACGAGCAGTACTTC.

The chain uses TRBV2 and TRBJ2-1; D may be TRBD2 (6 bases). V lost 1 base, J lost 14 bases, and 15 bases lay in between. Germline V gene lookup returns CDR1 SNHLY and CDR2 FYNNEI. The CDR3 has 13 residues. The CDR3 nucleotides read TGTGCCAGCAGTGAAGGCTCGACTAGTTTGGAGTTCTTC. Protein: CASSEGSTSLEFF.

The V gene is TRBV12-5, the J gene TRBJ2-5; the match to TRBD2 covers 7 bases. V dropped 8 bases and J dropped 5; count of bases not matched to a gene: 8. Germline V gives CDR1 LGHNT, CDR2 FRNRAP. CDR3 length equals 13 residues. CDR3 DNA: TGTGCTAGTCTGAGGGAGGGCCGGGAGACCCAGTACTTC. Its translation: CASLREGRETQYF. The whole variable domain, remainder taken from reference TRBV12-5 and TRBJ2-5, is DARVTQTPRHKVTEMGQEVTMRCQPILGHNTVFWYRQTMMQGLELLAYFRNRAPLDDSGMPKDRFSAEMPDATLATLKIQPSEPRDSAVYFCASLREGRETQYFGPGTRLLVL.

CDR3 loop: CASSSWTHRGYTGELFF. Here the CDR3 DNA reads TGTGCCAGCAGCTCGTGGACTCACAGGGGATACACCGGGGAGCTGTTTTTT. The chain carries TRBV11-2 and TRBJ2-2; 7 positions agree with TRBD1. V shed 4 bases, J shed 3 bases, and the junction held 11 bases outside the gene matches. Germline loops: CDR1 SGHAT, CDR2 FQNNGV. This CDR3 contains 17 residues.

The chain combines TRBV19 with TRBJ2-6; TRBD1 agrees at 7 bases. The CDR3 totals 15 residues. V was pared by 10 bases and J by 2 bases, with 8 bases of the junction left unmatched. Germline-derived CDR1 and CDR2 are LNHDA and SQIVND (reference sequence). As DNA, the CDR3 is TGTGCCACCTCGACAGGGTTGGCTGGGGCCAACGTCCTGACTTTC. It is translated as CATSTGLAGANVLTF.

This clone was recorded a few times. The J gene is TRBJ2-7, the V gene TRBV28, with D possibly matching TRBD1 (6 bases). V lost 6 bases to trimming and J lost 5 bases, with 14 bases between them. The CDR3 consists of 13 residues. Germline V CDR1 and CDR2: MDHEN, SYDVKM. The CDR3 region has the DNA TGTGCCAGCAGACCCACAGGGAATCACGAGCAGTACTTC. Translation gives CASRPTGNHEQYF.

The chain employs TRBV11-2 and TRBJ2-5; D may be TRBD1 (6 bases). Germline assignment: CDR1 SGHAT and CDR2 FQNNGV. Deletions cut 1 base from V and 5 bases from J, with 11 bases between. The CDR3 is 14 amino acids. In DNA form, the CDR3 reads TGTGCCAGCAGCTTAGGGACAGTGCTGGAGACCCAGTACTTC. This translates into CASSLGTVLETQYF. Complete variable domain (other parts from reference TRBV11-2 and TRBJ2-5): EAGVAQSPRYKIIEKRQSVAFWCNPISGHATLYWYQQILGQGPKLLIQFQNNGVVDDSQLPKDRFSAERLKGVDSTLKIQPAKLEDSAVYLCASSLGTVLETQYFGPGTRLLVL.

The chain uses TRBV28 and TRBJ2-1; D is uncertain. Germline loops: CDR1 MDHEN, CDR2 SYDVKM. The CDR3 covers 15 residues. Trimming left V 2 bases short and J 0 bases short, with 8 bases between. The CDR3 coding sequence is TGTGCCAGCAGTTTAAGTTCAGTCTCCTACAATGAGCAGTTCTTC. Protein: CASSLSSVSYNEQFF.